These 21 T cell receptor beta chains were all obtained from the same sample, sequenced in a study of PD-1 blockade in classical Hodgkin lymphoma. TCRdb's copy holds only in-frame clones and misses some; the assay was immunoSEQ multiplex PCR. The sample records around 60,000 clones, around nine tenths being singletons. Time point meaning: cycle 4 day 1 (C4D1), after 5 to 7 weeks of nivolumab. With no exception, relapse followed autologous stem cell transplantation in all patients, and brentuximab vedotin exposure varied. The sequencing here drew on peripheral blood mononuclear cells (PBMCs), taken before the fourth cycle of nivolumab. The receptors here all came from a human donor with classical Hodgkin lymphoma.

V gene TRBV18 combines with J gene TRBJ1-5, with a tentative D call TRBD1 (6 bases). The V end lost 3 bases, the J end lost 2 bases, and 14 bases lay between the germline ends. CDR1 and CDR2 (germline): KGHSH, LQKENI. The CDR3 is made up of 16 amino acids. DNA of the CDR3: TGTGCCAGCTCACCCCGTCAGGGGACGGGCAATCAGCCCCAGCATTTT. Its translation is CASSPRQGTGNQPQHF.

The genes are TRBV2 and TRBJ2-7; D might be TRBD1 (6 bases). The CDR3 runs to 12 residues. Germline V CDR1 and CDR2: SNHLY, FYNNEI. V gave up 4 bases and J gave up 6 bases, with 10 bases separating them. CDR3: CASSGQGLEQYF. The CDR3 DNA reads as TGTGCCAGCAGTGGTCAGGGGCTCGAGCAGTACTTC.

This chain uses TRBV19 with TRBJ2-6; D call uncertain. The V and J ends lost 6 bases and 4 bases respectively, with 4 bases between them. This CDR3 is built from 12 residues. Germline values: CDR1 LNHDA, CDR2 SQIVND (reference sequence). CDR3 loop: CASSVGANVLTF. In nucleotides, the CDR3 is TGTGCCAGTAGCGTAGGGGCCAACGTCCTGACTTTC. The variable domain in full, with the rest retrieved from reference TRBV19 and TRBJ2-6, is DGGITQSPKYLFRKEGQNVTLSCEQNLNHDAMYWYRQDPGQGLRLIYYSQIVNDFQKGDIAEGYSVSREKKESFPLTVTSAQKNPTAFYLCASSVGANVLTFGAGSRLTVL.

J is TRBJ2-1 and V is TRBV5-6; the match to TRBD2 covers 7 bases. The CDR3 loop spans 15 amino acids. Germline values: CDR1 SGHDT, CDR2 YYEEEE. V trimming: 0 bases; J trimming: 4 bases; junction bases outside the gene matches: 4. This chain's CDR3 is CASSLGGEGYNEQFF. The CDR3 coding sequence is TGTGCCAGCAGCTTGGGAGGGGAGGGGTACAATGAGCAGTTCTTC.

The genes are TRBV5-1 and TRBJ2-1; TRBD1 is a possible D gene (6 bases). Germline values: CDR1 SGHRS, CDR2 YFSETQ. The CDR3 totals 16 residues. V shed 4 bases and J shed 0 bases, with 14 bases lying between them. CDR3 nucleotide sequence: TGCGCCAGCAGCCCTCAGACAGGAAGCTCCTACAATGAGCAGTTCTTC. It is translated as CASSPQTGSSYNEQFF.

The CDR3 DNA reads as TGTGCTAGTGGTTTCCTTTGGGAGGATGAGCAGTTCTTC. Translating gives CASGFLWEDEQFF. This chain connects TRBV12-5 to TRBJ2-1; D is possibly TRBD2 (6 bases). CDR1 is LGHNT, CDR2 FRNRAP, per germline. Deletions cut 3 bases from V and 8 bases from J, with 11 bases between. CDR3 length equals 13 residues.

The rearrangement links TRBV30 to TRBJ1-1; TRBD1 matches at 7 bases. V gave up 3 bases and J gave up 2 bases; unmatched junction bases: 6. The germline V gene has CDR1 GTSNPN and CDR2 SVGIG (reference sequence). This CDR3 contains 14 residues. CDR3 sequence reads: CAWRQDRVNTEAFF. CDR3 nucleotide sequence: TGTGCCTGGAGGCAAGACAGGGTTAACACTGAAGCTTTCTTT. The full variable domain, completed using reference TRBV30 and TRBJ1-1, is SQTIHQWPATLVQPVGSPLSLECTVEGTSNPNLYWYRQAAGRGLQLLFYSVGIGQISSEVPQNLSASRPQDRQFILSSKKLLLSDSGFYLCAWRQDRVNTEAFFGQGTRLTVV.

The CDR3 nucleotides read TGCGCCAGCAGCTTAGGGAAGACAGAGTACGAGCAGTACTTC. This encodes CASSLGKTEYEQYF. This chain connects TRBV5-1 to TRBJ2-7; D possibly corresponds to TRBD1 (5 bases). CDR1 is SGHRS and CDR2 is YFSETQ in the germline V gene. V dropped 2 bases and J dropped 4 bases, with 13 bases sitting between them. The CDR3 runs to 14 residues. Supplemented by reference TRBV5-1 and TRBJ2-7, the full variable domain reads KAGVTQTPRYLIKTRGQQVTLSCSPISGHRSVSWYQQTPGQGLQFLFEYFSETQRNKGNFPGRFSGRQFSNSRSEMNVSTLELGDSALYLCASSLGKTEYEQYFGPGTRLTVT.

This clone was detected only a few times. This chain links TRBV6-5 with TRBJ1-1; D might be TRBD1 (5 bases). The CDR3 runs to 16 residues. V was cut by 0 bases and J by 4 bases, with 15 bases left in between. From germline, CDR1 is MNHEY and CDR2 SVGAGI. The CDR3 is CASSYSGLGGGTEAFF. The CDR3 DNA sequence: TGTGCCAGCAGTTACTCGGGCCTTGGGGGTGGCACTGAAGCTTTCTTT.

This sequence joins TRBV19 and TRBJ1-1; D unclear. The CDR3 is made up of 12 amino acids. Germline V gene sequence: CDR1 LNHDA, CDR2 SQIVND (reference sequence). Trimming removed 6 bases from V and 0 bases from J, with 5 bases in between. The DNA for the CDR3 is TGTGCCAGTAGAACCGTGAACACTGAAGCTTTCTTT. Protein sequence: CASRTVNTEAFF.

The rearrangement links TRBV27 to TRBJ1-2; 11 bases line up with TRBD1. J lost 4 bases, V lost 5 bases, and 9 bases had no gene match. Per the germline V gene, CDR1 is MNHEY and CDR2 is SMNVEV (reference sequence). This CDR3 is 16 amino acids long. The CDR3 DNA reads as TGTGCCAGCAGTCACTACCGGGACAGGGGGTTCTATGGCTACACCTTC. This translates into CASSHYRDRGFYGYTF.

This sequence joins TRBV29-1 and TRBJ2-1, with a possible D match to TRBD2 (6 bases). Trimming cost V 8 bases and J 0 bases, with 14 bases left between them. The germline V gene has CDR1 SQVTM and CDR2 ANQGSEA. This CDR3 has 14 residues. Written as DNA, the CDR3 is TGCAGCACCCGGGAGAGGGGCTCCTACAATGAGCAGTTCTTC. Translated, it gives CSTRERGSYNEQFF.

V usage is TRBV5-6 and J usage is TRBJ2-3, with D perhaps TRBD1 or TRBD2 (5 bases each). The CDR3 consists of 16 residues. CDR1 is SGHDT and CDR2 is YYEEEE in the germline V gene. V shed 3 bases and J shed 5 bases, with 19 bases lying between them. The CDR3 here is CASSWGPTFTQDTQYF. The CDR3 nucleotides are TGTGCCAGCAGCTGGGGACCTACCTTTACCCAAGATACGCAGTATTTT.

The CDR3 region is CASSLIGSYEQYF. The CDR3 region has the DNA TGCGCCAGCAGCTTGATTGGGTCCTACGAGCAGTACTTC. The chain employs TRBV5-1 and TRBJ2-7; no reliable D call. The germline V gene encodes CDR1 SGHRS and CDR2 YFSETQ. Between the trimmed V and J ends, which lost 1 base and 1 base, there was a span of 6 bases. The CDR3 sequence is 13 residues long.

The V call is TRBV30, the J call TRBJ2-7, with D unresolved. Germline CDR1 reads GTSNPN; CDR2 reads SVGIG (reference sequence). Deletions cut 1 base from V and 3 bases from J, with 7 bases between. The CDR3 covers 12 residues. CDR3 nucleotides: TGTGCCTGGAGTGGCACAAGCTACGAGCAGTACTTC. It specifies CAWSGTSYEQYF.

The V and J genes are TRBV23-1 and TRBJ2-1; D possibly corresponds to TRBD1 (5 bases). TRBV23-1 is designated an ORF whose function remains uncertain. The V and J ends lost 7 bases and 7 bases respectively, with 14 bases between them. The CDR3 is 13 residues long. The DNA of the CDR3 is TGCGCCAGCAACAGTCAAAAGGGGAATGAGCAGTTCTTC. It encodes CASNSQKGNEQFF.

The chain uses TRBV19 and TRBJ1-2, with D tentatively TRBD1 (5 bases). V was clipped by 11 bases and J by 0 bases, with 13 bases between them. The CDR3 length is 13 residues. CDR1 LNHDA and CDR2 SQIVND come from the germline V gene (reference sequence). The CDR3 bases are TGTGCCTCTTCGGACATACCTAACTATGGCTACACCTTC. It encodes CASSDIPNYGYTF. Looking up the rest from reference TRBV19 and TRBJ1-2 gives the full variable domain: DGGITQSPKYLFRKEGQNVTLSCEQNLNHDAMYWYRQDPGQGLRLIYYSQIVNDFQKGDIAEGYSVSREKKESFPLTVTSAQKNPTAFYLCASSDIPNYGYTFGSGTRLTVV.

The chain combines TRBV11-2 with TRBJ1-4, with a weak D call TRBD1 (6 bases). This CDR3 region has 15 residues. V was cut by 5 bases and J by 7 bases, with 17 bases left in between. Germline V gene lookup returns CDR1 SGHAT and CDR2 FQNNGV. The CDR3 reads CASSVTGKVGEKLFF. DNA for the CDR3: TGTGCCAGCAGCGTTACAGGGAAAGTGGGTGAAAAACTGTTTTTT.

This clone was seen only a few times. This rearrangement joins TRBV9 to TRBJ2-1; D assignment may be TRBD1 or TRBD2 (5 bases each). The length of the CDR3 is 17 residues. V lost 4 bases and J 6 bases, leaving 23 bases between the germline ends. CDR1 is SGDLS, CDR2 YYNGEE, per germline. Written as DNA, the CDR3 is TGTGCCAGCAGCCCTAGGCGGGCCCCTGCGAGGGGCAATGAGCAGTTCTTC. It encodes CASSPRRAPARGNEQFF.

CDR3 sequence reads: CASSEKTSGGAGEQFF. The CDR3 nucleotides read TGCGCCAGCAGCGAAAAGACTAGCGGGGGGGCCGGTGAGCAGTTCTTC. J is TRBJ2-1 and V is TRBV5-1; 14 nucleotides line up with TRBD2. V shed 4 bases, J shed 9 bases, and the junction held 9 bases outside the gene matches. This CDR3 is built from 16 residues. Per the germline V gene, CDR1 is SGHRS and CDR2 is YFSETQ.

This clone has a single count. The chain links TRBV28 to TRBJ2-3; D is undetermined. Germline assignment: CDR1 MDHEN and CDR2 SYDVKM. This CDR3 spans 16 amino acids. With 4 bases removed from V and 0 bases from J, the gap between germline ends came to 14 bases. The CDR3 region is CASSSPAGGSTDTQYF. CDR3 DNA: TGTGCCAGCAGTTCCCCCGCCGGCGGTAGCACAGATACGCAGTATTTT.